Listed below are T cell receptor beta chains from one sample, sequenced in a study of memory CD4+ T cells and cytomegalovirus serostatus. Here immunoSEQ multiplex PCR was the method, and the copy in TCRdb shows in-frame clones only, minus some. Here the sample spans roughly 86,000 clones, about 80% being singletons. Sequencing was carried out using memory CD4+ T cells from blood. The receptors come from an adult in good health and CMV-seropositive. Each CDR3 is given with its conserved first and last residue. A D gene is named only where the DNA matches it firmly.

TRBJ2-1 TRBV19 - CASTVWSGSYNEQFF TGTGCCAGCACCGTCTGGAGCGGCTCCTACAATGAGCAGTTCTTC
TRBJ2-2 TRBV28 - CASTLAGQPNGGELFF TGTGCCAGCACTCTGGCCGGACAGCCGAACGGCGGGGAGCTGTTTTTT
TRBJ1-3 TRBV2 - CASSELPSGNTIYF TGTGCCAGCAGTGAATTACCCTCTGGAAACACCATATATTTT
TRBJ2-1 TRBV7-9 TRBD1 CASLTGQAYNEQFF TGTGCCAGCCTCACCGGACAGGCCTACAATGAGCAGTTCTTC
TRBJ2-3 TRBV9 - CASSVDAARATDTQYF TGTGCCAGCAGCGTAGATGCGGCTAGAGCCACAGATACGCAGTATTTT
TRBJ2-5 TRBV7-7 - CASSLGVAETQYF TGTGCTAGCAGCTTAGGGGTTGCGGAGACCCAGTACTTC
TRBJ2-5 TRBV28 TRBD2 CASSPGLALQETQYF TGTGCCAGCAGTCCCGGACTAGCGCTCCAAGAGACCCAGTACTTC
TRBJ2-7 TRBV27 - CASSGYEQYF TGTGCCAGTTCGGGGTACGAGCAGTACTTC
TRBJ2-7 TRBV4-2 - CASSQDMVRDSPFYEQYF TGTGCCAGCAGCCAAGACATGGTCCGGGACTCCCCCTTCTACGAGCAGTACTTC
TRBJ2-2 TRBV10-3 - CAISVGWIGTGELFF TGTGCCATCAGTGTTGGGTGGATCGGCACCGGGGAGCTGTTTTTT
TRBJ1-5 TRBV5-3 TRBD1 CARSRGQGAGQPQHF TGTGCCAGAAGCCGCGGACAGGGGGCAGGTCAGCCCCAGCATTTT